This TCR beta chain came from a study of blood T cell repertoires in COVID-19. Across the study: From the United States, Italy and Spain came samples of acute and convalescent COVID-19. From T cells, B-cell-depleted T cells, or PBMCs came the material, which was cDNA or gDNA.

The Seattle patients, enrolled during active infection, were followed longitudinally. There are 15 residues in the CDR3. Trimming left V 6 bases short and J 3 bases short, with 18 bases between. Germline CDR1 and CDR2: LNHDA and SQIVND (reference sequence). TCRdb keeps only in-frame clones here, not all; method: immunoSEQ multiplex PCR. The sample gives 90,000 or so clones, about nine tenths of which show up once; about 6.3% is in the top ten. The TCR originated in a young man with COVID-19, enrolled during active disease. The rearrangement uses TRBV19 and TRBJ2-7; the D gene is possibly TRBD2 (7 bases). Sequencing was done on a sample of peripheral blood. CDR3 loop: CASSWEGGVGYEQYF. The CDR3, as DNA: TGTGCCAGTAGCTGGGAGGGGGGCGTTGGCTACGAGCAGTACTTC.